The 11 T cell receptor beta chains below were found in one sample sequenced in a study of cytomegalovirus exposure and HLA in healthy donors. PCR involved 60 Vbeta and 13 Jbeta primers. Sequencing used immunoSEQ multiplex PCR; TCRdb keeps in-frame clones, though not all of them. The sample lists fewer than 200,000 clones, around 81% occurring once. The sequenced material came from PBMCs. All receptors come from a woman younger than 35 in good health and CMV-seropositive.

This rearrangement joins TRBV11-1 to TRBJ2-3; 8 bases agree with TRBD2. The CDR3 has 15 residues. The V gene end was trimmed by 6 bases and the J gene end by 3 bases; junction bases not matched to a gene: 8. CDR1 is SGHAT and CDR2 is FQDESV in the germline V gene (reference sequence). CDR3 coding DNA: TGTGCCAGCAGTATCGGGGGGGCCATGACAGATACGCAGTATTTT. The encoded protein is CASSIGGAMTDTQYF.

The V gene is TRBV7-2, the J gene TRBJ2-3; 9 bases agree with TRBD1. V shed 1 base and J 3 bases; nucleotides not matched to a gene: 2. Germline V gives CDR1 SGHTA, CDR2 FQGNSA. The CDR3 covers 15 residues. The CDR3 DNA follows: TGTGCCAGCAGCTTAGGAGGGACAGGGACAGATACGCAGTATTTT. Amino acid sequence: CASSLGGTGTDTQYF. Supplemented by reference TRBV7-2 and TRBJ2-3, the full variable domain reads GAGVSQSPSNKVTEKGKDVELRCDPISGHTALYWYRQSLGQGLEFLIYFQGNSAPDKSGLPSDRFSAERTGGSVSTLTIQRTQQEDSAVYLCASSLGGTGTDTQYFGPGTRLTVL.

V usage is TRBV7-6 and J usage is TRBJ2-3, with 11 bases that match TRBD2. The V gene's germline CDR1 is SGHVS and CDR2 FNYEAQ. This CDR3 has 15 residues. Germline trimming cut 6 bases from V and 0 bases from J; bases unmatched to any gene: 2. CDR3 coding DNA: TGTGCCAGCAGTTCTAGCGGGGGGAGCACAGATACGCAGTATTTT. It encodes CASSSSGGSTDTQYF.

The V and J genes are TRBV2 and TRBJ2-7; maybe TRBD1 (6 bases). This CDR3 contains 12 residues. The germline V gene has CDR1 SNHLY and CDR2 FYNNEI. V lost 3 bases, J lost 7 bases, and 10 bases lay in between. The CDR3 spells CASSDYRDEQYF. As DNA, the CDR3 is TGTGCCAGCAGTGATTACAGGGATGAGCAGTACTTC. The full variable domain, with the rest looked up from reference TRBV2 and TRBJ2-7, is EPEVTQTPSHQVTQMGQEVILRCVPISNHLYFYWYRQILGQKVEFLVSFYNNEISEKSEIFDDQFSVERPDGSNFTLKIRSTKLEDSAMYFCASSDYRDEQYFGPGTRLTVT.

The chain recombines TRBV6-1 with TRBJ1-5; a possible D gene is TRBD1 (5 bases). The germline V and J ends were trimmed by 4 bases and 6 bases, with 16 bases remaining between them. This CDR3 has 15 amino acids. Germline V CDR1 and CDR2: MNHNS, SASEGT. The CDR3 nucleotides are TGTGCCAGCAGTGCGAACAGGCAGAGTGGTCAGCCCCAGCATTTT. Its protein is CASSANRQSGQPQHF.

The V gene is TRBV6-5, the J gene TRBJ1-1; 7 bases align to TRBD1. V gave up 6 bases and J gave up 3 bases; unmatched junction bases: 1. CDR1 is MNHEY, CDR2 SVGAGI, per germline. This CDR3 contains 12 residues. This CDR3 reads CASRGQYTEAFF. CDR3 DNA: TGTGCCAGCAGGGGACAGTACACTGAAGCTTTCTTT.

Only a few counts were recorded for this clone. The chain couples TRBV5-4 to TRBJ1-1, with D perhaps TRBD1 (6 bases). Germline V gene data show CDR1 as SGHNT and CDR2 as YYREEE (reference sequence). There are 15 residues in the CDR3. Trimming took off 2 bases at V and 1 base at J, with 12 bases between the two ends. The CDR3 region has the DNA TGTGCCAGCAGCTTTCCCAGGGGTAGGAACACTGAAGCTTTCTTT. Translating it yields CASSFPRGRNTEAFF.

In its sample, this clone was seen once. CDR3 nucleotide sequence: TGTGCCAGCAGCTTAAGAGGGGGTGACTATGGCTACACCTTC. The encoded protein is CASSLRGGDYGYTF. The chain uses TRBV7-9 and TRBJ1-2; maybe TRBD1 (6 bases). Germline CDR1 reads SEHNR; CDR2 reads FQNEAQ (reference sequence). The CDR3 covers 14 residues. Trimming took 2 bases from V and 3 from J, leaving 10 bases between them.

J is TRBJ2-7 and V is TRBV4-3; 7 nucleotides align to TRBD1. J gave up 2 bases and V 1 base, and 5 bases lay outside the gene matches. The germline CDR1 and CDR2 sequences are LGHNA and YSLEER. The CDR3 loop spans 15 amino acids. CDR3 in DNA: TGCGCCAGCAGCCAAGGCTCCGACAGGGCCTACGAGCAGTACTTC. This sequence encodes CASSQGSDRAYEQYF.

This clone is a singleton in its sample. The chain couples TRBV6-4 to TRBJ2-1; 8 positions agree with TRBD2. The length of the CDR3 is 15 residues. The germline V gene has CDR1 MRHNA and CDR2 SNTAGT. With V trimmed by 8 bases and J by 3 bases, 9 bases remained unmatched. As DNA, the CDR3 is TGTGCCAGCGGGCCGAGCGGGGGCGGCTACAATGAGCAGTTCTTC. It translates to CASGPSGGGYNEQFF.

V usage is TRBV19 and J usage is TRBJ1-6, with 8 nucleotides matching TRBD1. The CDR3 is made up of 15 amino acids. V shed 5 bases and J 6 bases; nucleotides not matched to a gene: 6. Germline V CDR1 and CDR2: LNHDA, SQIVND (reference sequence). The CDR3 DNA reads as TGTGCCAGTAGTCCCGGGACAGGCGGTAATTCACCCCTCCACTTT. It codes for CASSPGTGGNSPLHF.